This T cell receptor beta chain is drawn from a study of CD8 T cells in Susac syndrome. Sequencing of TCR beta covered CD8+ and CD4+ T cells obtained from blood. TEMRA cells were FACS-enriched, unlike CD8+ and CD4+ T cells, which were negatively isolated. Germline V gene lookup returns CDR1 SGHDN and CDR2 FVKESK. This CDR3 comprises 14 residues. Trimming took off 6 bases at V and 8 bases at J, with 17 bases between the two ends. The RNA input was about 0.5 to 1 ug, and it was reverse transcribed with random hexamers. TCRdb passed the immunoSEQ multiplex PCR reads through MiXCR, listing each CDR3 protein once. The table has 150,000 or so distinct CDR3 sequences, about 94% seen once.

The TCR comes from a human donor with multiple sclerosis. The sequencing input was CD8+ T cells from PBMCs. The chain joins TRBV14 to TRBJ2-1; D remains ambiguous. CDR3 sequence: CASRPGGNWDEQFF. In DNA, the CDR3 is TGTGCCAGCAGGCCCGGTGGCAATTGGGATGAGCAGTTCTTC.